This TCR beta chain was recovered during a study of CD8+ T cells in alopecia areata. About the study: Twice a day, 5 to 10 mg of oral tofacitinib was administered to treated patients. Notes on the study in general: Sequence data from scalp samples additionally include resident alphabeta T cells of normal skin. Lesional scalp, notably in alopecia totalis/universalis, had clonality above that of normal scalp.

The CDR3 consists of 12 residues. CDR1 is MNHEY, CDR2 SMNVEV, per germline (reference sequence). Trimming at V came to 5 bases and at J to 13 bases, leaving 8 bases not matched to a gene. Individuals with alopecia areata gave both lesional scalp punch biopsies and peripheral blood for collection. As for this clone: Its target is not known.

cDNA prepared by RNA extraction and subsequent reverse transcription served as the template for sequencing. The repertoire was sequenced with immunoSEQ multiplex PCR; TCRdb's copy has only in-frame clones and lacks some. The sample contains 65,000 to 75,000 clones, about 44% of which appear only once. The chain carries TRBV27 and TRBJ2-1, with 7 bases aligning to TRBD2. This TCR came from a human donor with alopecia areata. Specimen: CD8+ T cells sorted from blood, collected at week 0. In nucleotides, the CDR3 is TGTGCCAGCAGTGGCGGGGGACTACCTCAGTTCTTC. Translation: CASSGGGLPQFF.